These 7 T cell receptor beta chains came from one sample sequenced in a study of T cells in Graves' hyperthyroidism and ophthalmopathy. The TCR beta CDR3 regions underwent amplification using RNA transcripts as the source. First-round RT-PCR targeting the TCR CDR3 was performed with the HTBI primer set. One entry per CDR3 protein, called by TCRdb with MiXCR from the multiplex PCR reads. The table includes around 97,000 distinct CDR3 sequences, 47% detected once. The sample consisted of blood. These receptors were obtained from a man aged 40-49 years with Graves' hyperthyroidism.

The chain combines TRBV5-1 with TRBJ2-1; the D is unclear. Germline CDR1 is SGHRS and CDR2 is YFSETQ. This CDR3 region has 14 residues. V lost 0 bases and J lost 7, with 11 bases in between. The CDR3 sequence is CASSLGVPMNEQFF. DNA of the CDR3: TGCGCCAGCAGCTTGGGGGTCCCCATGAATGAGCAGTTCTTC.

In this sample, this clonotype turned up many times. The CDR3, as DNA: TGTGCCAGCAGTTTCGACAGCCCCGGGGAGCTGTTTTTT. Protein sequence: CASSFDSPGELFF. The chain carries TRBV12-3 or TRBV12-4 and TRBJ2-2; possibly TRBD1 for D (5 bases). V was clipped by 3 bases and J by 6 bases, with 8 bases between them. The CDR3 has 13 amino acids.

About this clonotype: Its ends do not fully match the called genes, so a read error is possible. The chain has TRBV15 and TRBJ2-5, with 10 bases aligning to TRBD2. CDR3 length: 18 amino acids. The germline V gene encodes CDR1 LNHNV and CDR2 YYDKDF (reference sequence). The CDR3 loop is CTTSRDWGTSEGRETQYF. The CDR3 DNA reads TGTACCACCAGCAGAGATTGGGGGACTAGCGAGGGGCGGGAGACCCAGTACTTC.

A word on this clonotype: A read error may produce the germline difference seen at one junction end. This chain links TRBV28 with TRBJ2-4, with 14 bases identical to TRBD2. This CDR3 region has 13 residues. Per germline, CDR1 MDHEN and CDR2 SYDVKM. DNA of the CDR3: TGTGCCAGCAGTTACGGGTCGACTAGCGGGAGGGCCTTC. Translation: CASSYGSTSGRAF.

This clonotype was counted many times. J is TRBJ2-7 and V is TRBV4-1; D is uncertain. V dropped 1 base and J dropped 0 bases, with 4 bases sitting between them. Germline V gene lookup returns CDR1 MGHRA and CDR2 YSYEKL. CDR3 length: 13 residues. The CDR3 loop reads CASSQGGSYEQYF. The CDR3 bases are TGCGCCAGCAGCCAAGGCGGCTCCTACGAGCAGTACTTC.

This clonotype has ten or more counts. The chain has TRBV6-5 and TRBJ2-2, with a tentative D call TRBD1 (8 bases). The V end lost 2 bases, the J end lost 0 bases, and 13 bases lay between the germline ends. Germline V gene sequence: CDR1 MNHEY, CDR2 SVGAGI. The CDR3 consists of 17 residues. The CDR3 loop reads CASSYVQGGSNTGELFF. As DNA, the CDR3 is TGTGCCAGCAGTTACGTACAGGGGGGGTCGAACACCGGGGAGCTGTTTTTT.

In its sample, this clonotype was seen once. This chain links TRBV10-2 with TRBJ2-3; no reliable D call. Germline CDR1 reads WSHSY; CDR2 reads SAAADI. Trimming shortened V by 4 bases and J by 0 bases, and 14 bases separated the two germline ends. This CDR3 has 16 residues. The CDR3: CASSGGFGASTDTQYF. DNA for the CDR3: TGCGCCAGCAGTGGGGGATTTGGTGCGAGCACAGATACGCAGTATTTT.